A selection of T cell receptor beta chains follows, all from one sample in a study of blood T cell repertoires in COVID-19. This table comes from immunoSEQ multiplex PCR, and its TCRdb copy is limited to in-frame clones, with some not included. Of approximately 210,000 clones in the sample, 94% are singletons; the top ten hold about 0.76%. The sequencing sample was made of peripheral blood. These receptors were collected from a man aged 25 to 45 with COVID-19, enrolled during active disease. Both conserved end residues are part of each CDR3.

CASSQDSGTDTQYF	TRBV18	TRBJ2-3
CASSSRHPFNQETQYF	TRBV19	TRBJ2-5
CAISLDRGDYGYTF	TRBV10-3	TRBJ1-2
CASSRTGFTEAFF	TRBV6-5	TRBJ1-1
CASSHSLSSGSTGELFF	TRBV6-6	TRBJ2-2
CASSFLTGGMNTEAFF	TRBV5-4	TRBJ1-1
CASSEDRGQEKLFF	TRBV4-2	TRBJ1-4
CASSADRALVDTQYF	TRBV3-1/TRBV3-2	TRBJ2-3
CASRRTGDGYTF	TRBV6-5	TRBJ1-2
CASSEYAGGVETQYF	TRBV10-2	TRBJ2-5
CASSLDSNYGYTF	TRBV5-1	TRBJ1-2
CASRPPGQGPTEAFF	TRBV6-5	TRBJ1-1
CASSLTGTNTEAFF	TRBV19	TRBJ1-1
CASSPSGQGTSTDTQYF	TRBV7-3	TRBJ2-3
CASGDRGIRGYTF	TRBV6-5	TRBJ1-2
CASSARTGAEAFF	TRBV7-9	TRBJ1-1
CASSPATVIGEQYF	TRBV11-2	TRBJ2-7
CATSRETAGWSNQPQHF	TRBV15	TRBJ1-5
CASSWGQGSSYEQYF	TRBV9	TRBJ2-7
CASRVTGINEKLFF	TRBV19	TRBJ1-4
CASSDSLTGISPLHF	TRBV5-1	TRBJ1-6
CASSKTRDRMDNSPLHF	TRBV21-1	TRBJ1-6
CAWSRSGYSTDTQYF	TRBV30	TRBJ2-3
CSVETSSGTETQYF	TRBV29-1	TRBJ2-5
CASSVQGQAGELFF	TRBV6-4	TRBJ2-2
CASSPSGGGHGRGYTF	TRBV23-1	TRBJ1-2
CASTLDRGGNEQYF	TRBV19	TRBJ2-7
CASSPQGLGNTIYF	TRBV7-9	TRBJ1-3
CASSSIAGGWNEQFF	TRBV6-5	TRBJ2-1
CASSFLRTGGTEAFF	TRBV5-4	TRBJ1-1
CASSLGGLDGYTF	TRBV5-1	TRBJ1-2
CASSTPSGQNNYGYTF	TRBV5-1	TRBJ1-2
CASSEDRYTGELFF	TRBV7-7	TRBJ2-2
CASSITQWGGSYEQYF	TRBV19	TRBJ2-7
CASKTQGSYTF	TRBV28	TRBJ1-2
CASSLAGTSETQYF	TRBV5-5	TRBJ2-5
CASSATGTSGQETQYF	TRBV9	TRBJ2-5
CASSSGLAGAGTGELFF	TRBV7-6	TRBJ2-2
CASSGTSGGGKTQYF	TRBV6-5	TRBJ2-5
CASIGVSQPQHF	TRBV19	TRBJ1-5
CASSLRQGTNSPLHF	TRBV6-5	TRBJ1-6
CASSSQTGQGGGGAFF	TRBV11-2	TRBJ1-1
CASRRLLGGETQYF	TRBV6-6	TRBJ2-5
CASRGTVNQPQHF	TRBV12-3/TRBV12-4	TRBJ1-5
CASSLMSGMVYGYTF	TRBV5-1	TRBJ1-2
CATSREGGQGGYNEQFF	TRBV15	TRBJ2-1
CASSRTGELGTDTQYF	TRBV3-1/TRBV3-2	TRBJ2-3
CASSFGQSVLNTEAFF	TRBV5-4	TRBJ1-1
CASSRQGFSGANVLTF	TRBV4-1	TRBJ2-6
CASSYSIRVSYGYTF	TRBV6-5	TRBJ1-2
CASSVQGTNEKLFF	TRBV9	TRBJ1-4
CASKLQGIGTGELFF	TRBV5-4	TRBJ2-2
CASRTGTGGAGEQFF	TRBV10-2	TRBJ2-1